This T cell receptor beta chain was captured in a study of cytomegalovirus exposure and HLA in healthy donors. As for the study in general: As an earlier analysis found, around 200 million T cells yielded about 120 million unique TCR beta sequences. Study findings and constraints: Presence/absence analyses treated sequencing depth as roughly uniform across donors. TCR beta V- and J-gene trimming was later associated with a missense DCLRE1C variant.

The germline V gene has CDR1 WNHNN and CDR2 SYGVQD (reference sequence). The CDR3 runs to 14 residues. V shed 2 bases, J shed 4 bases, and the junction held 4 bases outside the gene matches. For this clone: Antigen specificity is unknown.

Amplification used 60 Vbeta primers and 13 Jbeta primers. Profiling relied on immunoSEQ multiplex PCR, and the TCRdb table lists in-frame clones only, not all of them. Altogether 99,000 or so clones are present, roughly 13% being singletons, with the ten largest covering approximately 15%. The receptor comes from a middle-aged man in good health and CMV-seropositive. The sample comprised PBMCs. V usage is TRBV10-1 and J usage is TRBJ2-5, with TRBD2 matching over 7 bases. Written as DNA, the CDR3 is TGCGCCAGCAGTGAGACCCAGCGGGGAGAGACCCAGTACTTC. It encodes CASSETQRGETQYF.